Sequencing of this T cell receptor (beta chain) was carried out in a study of blood T cell repertoires in COVID-19. Seattle enrolled patients during active infection and tracked them longitudinally. Trimming pared 5 bases from V and 4 bases from J, leaving 9 bases between. The CDR3 sequence is 13 residues long. The germline gives CDR1 LNHDA, CDR2 SQIVND (reference sequence). Some clones are missing from TCRdb's copy, which holds only in-frame ones; the method was immunoSEQ multiplex PCR. The sample records about 160,000 clones, 82% being singletons. The chain combines TRBV19 with TRBJ2-1; possibly TRBD1 for D (5 bases). The material sequenced was peripheral blood. This clonotype was obtained from a woman in her forties with COVID-19, enrolled during active disease. As DNA, the CDR3 is TGTGCCAGTAGTTCATCAGGGTACAATGAGCAGTTCTTC. This sequence encodes CASSSSGYNEQFF. Supplemented by reference TRBV19 and TRBJ2-1, the full variable domain reads DGGITQSPKYLFRKEGQNVTLSCEQNLNHDAMYWYRQDPGQGLRLIYYSQIVNDFQKGDIAEGYSVSREKKESFPLTVTSAQKNPTAFYLCASSSSGYNEQFFGPGTRLTVL.